The clone carrying this T cell receptor beta chain has a handful of counts. This sample is part of a study of T cells in Graves' hyperthyroidism and ophthalmopathy. TCR beta CDR3 regions were amplified from RNA. In the first-round RT-PCR of the TCR CDR3, the HTBI primer set was used. Via MiXCR, TCRdb re-called the multiplex PCR reads, giving one row per CDR3 protein. Among about 760,000 distinct CDR3 sequences listed, around a third were seen once. The CDR3 sequence is 18 residues long. Germline CDR1 and CDR2: LNHNV and YYDKDF (reference sequence). J lost 2 bases, V lost 2 bases, and 11 bases had no gene match.

The chain recombines TRBV15 with TRBJ1-5, with TRBD1 matching over 8 bases. The TCR was taken from a woman in her thirties or forties with Graves' hyperthyroidism. Sequencing was carried out using blood. The CDR3 DNA reads as TGTGCCACCAGCAGACTTCCAGGGGGCGCGGCGGGCAATCAGCCCCAGCATTTT. As protein: CATSRLPGGAAGNQPQHF.